This T cell receptor (beta chain) was documented in a study of shared clonotypes between healthy human individuals. This CDR3 spans 15 amino acids. V was shortened by 2 bases and J by 1 base, with 8 bases between the two germline ends. Germline V gene data show CDR1 as MNHEY and CDR2 as SVGAGI. This table comes from immunoSEQ multiplex PCR, and its TCRdb copy is limited to in-frame clones, with some not included. The sample has approximately 2.4 million clones, approximately 95% seen once. This TCR was sampled from a man aged 18 to 30 in good health. J is TRBJ2-2 and V is TRBV6-5; possible D gene TRBD2, 5 bases. The source material was naive CD4+ T cells sorted from blood. Subset specified: CD45RA+ positively selected. CDR3 sequence: CASSYRTGNTGELFF. The CDR3 DNA reads TGTGCCAGCAGTTACCGGACTGGGAACACCGGGGAGCTGTTTTTT.